Listed below are T cell receptor beta chains from one sample, sequenced in a study of blood T cell repertoires in COVID-19. TCRdb's table, derived via immunoSEQ multiplex PCR, lists solely in-frame clones and lacks some. The sample lists almost 85,000 clones, over 70% seen once, with over 30% in the top ten. The sample comprised peripheral blood. All receptors derive from a man aged 80 or over with active or convalescent COVID-19. Each CDR3 is given with its conserved first and last residue. D genes are given only for firm matches. Rows give clone size only sometimes, using once, few, many, or a class for an expanded clone.

D	V	size	J	CDR3	DNA
TRBD2	TRBV20-1	once	TRBJ2-1	CSASLSRTSGSPAFEQFF	TGCAGTGCTAGTTTGAGTAGAACTAGCGGGAGCCCCGCCTTTGAGCAGTTCTTC
.	TRBV29-1	.	TRBJ1-1	CSSREGNTEAFF	TGCAGCTCGAGGGAGGGGAACACTGAAGCTTTCTTT
.	TRBV6-4	.	TRBJ2-3	CASSAGGTQYF	TGTGCCAGCAGCGCTGGAGGGACGCAGTATTTT
.	TRBV5-4	.	TRBJ1-4	CASSLARGSDEKLFF	TGTGCCAGCAGCTTGGCCCGGGGGTCAGATGAAAAACTGTTTTTT
.	TRBV5-8	few	TRBJ2-7	CASSFRFSYEQYF	TGTGCCAGCAGTTTTCGTTTCTCCTACGAGCAGTACTTC
.	TRBV27	few	TRBJ2-7	CASSLRPSRSSYEQYF	TGTGCCAGCAGTTTAAGGCCTTCAAGGAGCTCCTACGAGCAGTACTTC
.	TRBV7-7	.	TRBJ2-2	CASSPQDNTGELFF	TGTGCCAGCAGTCCACAGGATAACACCGGGGAGCTGTTTTTT
.	TRBV29-1	few	TRBJ1-2	CSVFGQGIGGYTF	TGCAGCGTGTTTGGGCAGGGGATAGGTGGCTACACCTTC
.	TRBV11-1	.	TRBJ1-3	CASSFGDDSGNTIYF	TGTGCCAGCAGCTTCGGGGATGACTCTGGAAACACCATATATTTT
.	TRBV18	.	TRBJ1-1	CASSPITLATGNTEAFF	TGTGCCAGCTCCCCGATCACACTCGCGACAGGGAACACTGAAGCTTTCTTT
.	TRBV11-1	.	TRBJ2-5	CASRPWRGTGRETQYF	TGTGCCAGCAGGCCCTGGCGGGGGACAGGTAGAGAGACCCAGTACTTC
.	TRBV27	.	TRBJ2-5	CASSREPQETQYF	TGTGCCAGCAGTCGGGAGCCCCAAGAGACCCAGTACTTC
.	TRBV18	once	TRBJ2-3	CASSPSGDTQYF	TGTGCCAGCTCACCGAGCGGAGATACGCAGTATTTT